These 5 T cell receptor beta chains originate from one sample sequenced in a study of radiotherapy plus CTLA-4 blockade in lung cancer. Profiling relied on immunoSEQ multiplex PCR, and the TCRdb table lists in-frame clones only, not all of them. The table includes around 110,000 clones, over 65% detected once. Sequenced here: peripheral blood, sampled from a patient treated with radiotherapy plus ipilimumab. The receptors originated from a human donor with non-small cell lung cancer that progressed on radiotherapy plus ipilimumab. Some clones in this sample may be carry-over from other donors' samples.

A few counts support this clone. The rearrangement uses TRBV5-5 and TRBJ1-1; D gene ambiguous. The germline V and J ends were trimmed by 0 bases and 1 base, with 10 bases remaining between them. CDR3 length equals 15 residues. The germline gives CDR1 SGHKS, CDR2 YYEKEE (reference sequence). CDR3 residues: CASSLDPVGNTEAFF. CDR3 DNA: TGTGCCAGCAGCTTGGATCCTGTCGGGAACACTGAAGCTTTCTTT.

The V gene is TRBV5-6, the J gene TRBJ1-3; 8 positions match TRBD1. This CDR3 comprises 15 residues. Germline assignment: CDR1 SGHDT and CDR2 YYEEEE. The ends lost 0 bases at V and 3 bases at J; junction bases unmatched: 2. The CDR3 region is CASSLVDRGGNTIYF. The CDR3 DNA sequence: TGTGCCAGCAGCTTGGTTGACAGGGGTGGAAACACCATATATTTT.

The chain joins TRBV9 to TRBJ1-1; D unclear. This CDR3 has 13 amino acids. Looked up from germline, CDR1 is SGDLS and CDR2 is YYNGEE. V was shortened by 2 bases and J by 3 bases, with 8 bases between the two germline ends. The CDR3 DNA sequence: TGTGCCAGCAGCGTTATCGTACACACTGAAGCTTTCTTT. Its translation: CASSVIVHTEAFF.

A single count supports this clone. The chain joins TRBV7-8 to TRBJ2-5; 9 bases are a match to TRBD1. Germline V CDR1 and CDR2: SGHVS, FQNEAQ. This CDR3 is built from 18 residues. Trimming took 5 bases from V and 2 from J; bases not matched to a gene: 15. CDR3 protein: CASSLPRTGQGQQETQYF. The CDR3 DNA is TGTGCCAGCAGCCTGCCAAGAACCGGACAGGGGCAACAAGAGACCCAGTACTTC.

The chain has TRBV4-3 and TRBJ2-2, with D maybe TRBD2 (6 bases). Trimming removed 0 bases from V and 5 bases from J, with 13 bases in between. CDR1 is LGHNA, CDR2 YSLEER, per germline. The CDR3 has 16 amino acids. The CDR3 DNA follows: TGCGCCAGCAGCCAAGAGGTCGGGGGATCTACCGGGGAGCTGTTTTTT. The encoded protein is CASSQEVGGSTGELFF.